Below are 14 T cell receptor beta chains sequenced from a single sample in a study of T cells in Graves' hyperthyroidism and ophthalmopathy. TCR beta CDR3 region amplification was performed from RNA transcripts. The HTBI primer set was used in a first-round RT-PCR of the TCR CDR3. TCRdb processed the multiplex PCR reads anew with MiXCR; each CDR3 protein has one entry. The sample lists about 320,000 distinct CDR3 sequences, roughly 17% occurring once. The sequenced sample was blood. The receptors come from a man aged 25 to 45 with Graves' hyperthyroidism.

This chain joins TRBV7-6 and TRBJ2-6; D is undetermined. This CDR3 comprises 13 residues. Germline loops: CDR1 SGHVS, CDR2 FNYEAQ. V lost 10 bases and J lost 2, with 9 bases in between. CDR3 nucleotide sequence: TGTGCCACCGCCCCGGCTGGGGCCAACGTCCTGACTTTC. Translation: CATAPAGANVLTF.

The rearrangement links TRBV7-9 to TRBJ1-4; D is uncertain. V lost 5 bases to trimming and J lost 6 bases, with 16 bases between them. The CDR3 totals 15 residues. CDR1 is SEHNR, CDR2 FQNEAQ, per germline (reference sequence). CDR3 sequence (DNA): TGTGCCAGCAGCCCGCCTCTGGAGCCGGATGAAAAACTGTTTTTT. Translated, it gives CASSPPLEPDEKLFF.

This clonotype was recorded a few times. The chain uses TRBV20-1 and TRBJ1-1; D gene ambiguous. The V end lost 7 bases, the J end lost 3 bases, and 12 bases lay between the germline ends. The CDR3 contains 12 residues. Germline assignment: CDR1 DFQATT and CDR2 SNEGSKA (reference sequence). CDR3 sequence: CSVLSPDTEAFF. The CDR3 DNA is TGCAGTGTACTAAGTCCGGACACTGAAGCTTTCTTT.

Only a few counts were recorded for this clonotype. This sequence joins TRBV7-2 and TRBJ2-5; no definite D call. Germline V gene data show CDR1 as SGHTA and CDR2 as FQGNSA. V dropped 1 base and J dropped 1 base, with 7 bases sitting between them. The CDR3 has 14 residues. Here the CDR3 reads CASSLVGFQETQYF. CDR3 nucleotides: TGTGCCAGCAGCTTAGTAGGTTTCCAAGAGACCCAGTACTTC.

Ten or more counts support this clonotype. The V gene is TRBV7-2, the J gene TRBJ2-1; D is ambiguous. V was pared by 4 bases and J by 5 bases, with 12 bases between. Germline V gene lookup returns CDR1 SGHTA and CDR2 FQGNSA. The CDR3 contains 14 residues. The CDR3 sequence: CASSSPVENNEQFF. The CDR3 DNA follows: TGTGCCAGCAGCTCCCCTGTAGAGAACAATGAGCAGTTCTTC.

In this sample, this clonotype turned up many times. The chain employs TRBV7-2 and TRBJ2-2; 11 bases line up with TRBD2. Looked up from germline, CDR1 is SGHTA and CDR2 is FQGNSA. The CDR3 is made up of 15 amino acids. Trimming at V came to 5 bases and at J to 9 bases, leaving 8 bases not matched to a gene. CDR3 sequence reads: CASSLLAGGRRELFF. CDR3 DNA sequence: TGTGCCAGCAGCCTGCTAGCGGGAGGTCGGCGGGAGCTGTTTTTT.

This clonotype has only a few counts. V and J are TRBV7-3 and TRBJ2-3; no clear D. Germline CDR1 and CDR2: SGHTA and FQGTGA. This CDR3 spans 17 amino acids. V was pared by 5 bases and J by 0 bases, with 18 bases between. The CDR3 sequence: CASSPGVLYSSTDTQYF. For the CDR3, the DNA is TGTGCCAGCAGCCCCGGAGTCCTCTACTCTAGCACAGATACGCAGTATTTT.

In this sample, this clonotype turned up many times. The V and J genes are TRBV20-1 and TRBJ1-1; maybe TRBD1 (6 bases). The CDR3 contains 15 residues. The V end lost 0 bases, the J end lost 4 bases, and 15 bases lay between the germline ends. Germline CDR1 reads DFQATT; CDR2 reads SNEGSKA (reference sequence). CDR3 in DNA: TGCAGTGCTAGAGATATACAGGGTGGCAGCACTGAAGCTTTCTTT. This gives the protein CSARDIQGGSTEAFF.

This clonotype was picked up many times. The chain joins TRBV30 to TRBJ2-1; the D is unclear. This CDR3 has 13 residues. The V end was cut by 7 bases, the J end by 8 bases, with 18 bases between. Germline assignment: CDR1 GTSNPN and CDR2 SVGIG (reference sequence). CDR3 amino acids: CAYLHLAWDEQFF. DNA for the CDR3: TGTGCCTACTTGCACCTTGCATGGGATGAGCAGTTCTTC.

This clonotype was seen repeatedly, ten times or more. The rearrangement uses TRBV5-8 and TRBJ2-5; no definite D call. This CDR3 comprises 11 residues. From germline, CDR1 is SGHTS and CDR2 YDEGEE. V was pared by 6 bases and J by 4 bases, with 7 bases between. CDR3 amino acids: CASKIGETQYF. CDR3 sequence (DNA): TGTGCCAGCAAGATTGGAGAGACCCAGTACTTC.

This clonotype was observed many times. The chain joins TRBV5-1 to TRBJ2-7, with 11 bases lining up with TRBD2. In germline, CDR1 is SGHRS, CDR2 YFSETQ. Unmatched junction bases numbered 6, after V lost 7 bases and J lost 3 bases. This CDR3 contains 14 residues. The CDR3 reads CASAGGLAVYEQYF. The DNA for the CDR3 is TGCGCCAGCGCGGGGGGACTAGCGGTCTACGAGCAGTACTTC.

This clonotype was seen ten or more times. The chain couples TRBV12-3 or TRBV12-4 to TRBJ1-3; the match to TRBD1 covers 7 bases. CDR3 length equals 14 residues. V lost 8 bases and J lost 0; bases outside the gene matches: 4. CDR3 amino acids: CASGGTVSGNTIYF. The CDR3 DNA reads as TGTGCCAGCGGGGGGACAGTCTCTGGAAACACCATATATTTT.

Ten or more counts support this clonotype. This chain connects TRBV2 to TRBJ1-3, with D unclear. With 6 bases removed from V and 5 bases from J, the gap between germline ends came to 11 bases. CDR1 SNHLY and CDR2 FYNNEI come from the germline V gene. The CDR3 is 13 amino acids. The CDR3 here is CASSANQRNTIYF. In nucleotides, the CDR3 is TGTGCCAGCAGCGCCAACCAAAGAAACACCATATATTTT. The full variable domain, its missing parts supplied by reference TRBV2 and TRBJ1-3, is EPEVTQTPSHQVTQMGQEVILRCVPISNHLYFYWYRQILGQKVEFLVSFYNNEISEKSEIFDDQFSVERPDGSNFTLKIRSTKLEDSAMYFCASSANQRNTIYFGEGSWLTVV.

The chain links TRBV11-3 to TRBJ1-2; 7 bases align to TRBD1. With 5 bases clipped from V and 0 bases from J, the junction kept 9 bases outside the gene matches. In germline, CDR1 is SGHNT, CDR2 YENEEA. The CDR3 spans 16 residues. The CDR3 protein is CASSTPGTAANYGYTF. The CDR3 nucleotides read TGTGCCAGCAGCACCCCCGGGACAGCCGCTAACTATGGCTACACCTTC.